This T cell receptor beta chain emerged from a study of OX40 agonist ivuxolimab in advanced cancers. Study as a whole: Hepatocellular carcinoma, melanoma, renal cell or head and neck cancer occurred in dose-escalation patients.

The CDR3 spans 15 residues. Germline assignment: CDR1 SGHRS and CDR2 YFSETQ. V lost 4 bases to trimming and J lost 2 bases; unmatched junction nucleotides: 3. Some clones are missing from TCRdb's copy, which holds only in-frame ones; the method was immunoSEQ multiplex PCR. The data contain over 85,000 clones, 70% to 85% of them singletons. With respect to this clone: The sample contains more than one DNA sequence encoding this CDR3.

Sequences were derived from CD4+ or CD8+ T cells sorted from blood, sampled in a trial of the OX40 agonist ivuxolimab. The chain joins TRBV5-1 to TRBJ2-3, with 11 bases aligning to TRBD1. This TCR was sampled from an adult with an advanced solid tumor such as melanoma, head and neck, liver or kidney cancer. Here the CDR3 reads CASSPGQGVTDTQYF. CDR3 in DNA: TGCGCCAGCAGCCCGGGACAGGGGGTCACAGATACGCAGTATTTT.